This paragraph reports one TCR beta chain. The sample originates from a study of blood T cell repertoires in COVID-19. On the study more broadly: Nucleic acid was either cDNA or gDNA, and it came from T cells, B-cell-depleted T cells, or PBMCs.

CDR3 length: 14 residues. Germline V gene data show CDR1 as SGHTA and CDR2 as FQGNSA. V lost 5 bases and J lost 4, with 13 bases in between. Some clones are missing from TCRdb's copy, which holds only in-frame ones; the method was immunoSEQ multiplex PCR. The sample consists of 110,000 or so clones, around 83% of them appearing once. The source of this sequence is a man aged 35 to 55 with acute or convalescent COVID-19. The V call is TRBV7-2, the J call TRBJ2-3, with a possible D match to TRBD2 (5 bases). Sequenced input: peripheral blood. The CDR3 nucleotides are TGTGCCAGCAGCCGTCTAGACGGGGCAGATACGCAGTATTTT. As protein: CASSRLDGADTQYF.